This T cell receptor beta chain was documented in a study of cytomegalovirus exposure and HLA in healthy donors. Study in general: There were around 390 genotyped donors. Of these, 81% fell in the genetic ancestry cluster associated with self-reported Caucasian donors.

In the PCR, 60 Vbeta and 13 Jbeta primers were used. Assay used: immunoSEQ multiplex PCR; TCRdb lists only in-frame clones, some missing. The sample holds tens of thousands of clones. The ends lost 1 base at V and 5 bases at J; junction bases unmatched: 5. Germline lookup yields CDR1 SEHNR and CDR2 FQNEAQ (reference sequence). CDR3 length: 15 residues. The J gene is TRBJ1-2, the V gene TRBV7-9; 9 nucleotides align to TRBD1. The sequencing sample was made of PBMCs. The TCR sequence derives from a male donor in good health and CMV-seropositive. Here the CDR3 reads CASSLEDRGAYGYTF. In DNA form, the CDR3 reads TGTGCCAGCAGCTTAGAGGACAGGGGCGCATATGGCTACACCTTC.